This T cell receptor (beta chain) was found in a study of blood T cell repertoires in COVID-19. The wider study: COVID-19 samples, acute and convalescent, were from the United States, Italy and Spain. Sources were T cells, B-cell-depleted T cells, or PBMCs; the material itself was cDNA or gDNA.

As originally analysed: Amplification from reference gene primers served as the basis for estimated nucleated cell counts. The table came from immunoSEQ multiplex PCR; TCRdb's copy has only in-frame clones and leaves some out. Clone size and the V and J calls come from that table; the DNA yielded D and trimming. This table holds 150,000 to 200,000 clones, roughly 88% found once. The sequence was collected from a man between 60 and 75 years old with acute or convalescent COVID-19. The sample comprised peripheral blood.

The CDR3, as DNA: TGCGCCAGCAGTCAATCAGGACAGGGCTACGAGCAGTACTTC. Translated: CASSQSGQGYEQYF. The rearrangement uses TRBV23-1 and TRBJ2-7, with 8 bases fitting TRBD1. TRBV23-1 is placed among ORFs of uncertain function. V gave up 0 bases and J gave up 3 bases; unmatched junction bases: 1. The CDR3 sequence is 14 residues long.